The source of this T cell receptor beta chain is a study of blood T cells in healthy people across ages (dated by TCRdb to the mid-2010s). At the level of the whole study: In model experiments, roughly one uniquely barcoded TCR beta cDNA molecule per two T cells was captured by template switching. Donors were grouped into four age groups: young (average approximately 15 years), middle-aged (over 35), aged (around 66) and long-lived (just over 80). Donors of different ages were randomly distributed across sequencing lanes to avoid experimental bias. Using the same blood draw, the study looked at two additional independent replicas of 1 million unique cDNA reads for two donors, one aged 18 to 30 and the other aged 80 or older. The study measured age-related changes in TCR beta repertoire diversity using deep sequencing normalized with unique cDNA molecular identifiers. Study-wide findings and limitations: Because donor CMV infection status was unknown, age-related changes in expanded clonotypes were potentially confounded. Estimates of total diversity based on one million sequenced T cells were regarded as lower bounds and as underestimates. Because profiling used bulk unsorted PBMCs, naive and antigen-experienced compartments could not be compared conclusively. A strong correlation was found between observed TCR beta diversity and the percentage of naive T cells measured by flow cytometry. As age increased, observed TCR beta diversity per million T cells dropped in a roughly linear way, and a significant reduction was already evident by age roughly 40. Compared with the aged group, the long-lived group had more naive CD4+ T cells, fewer expanded clones and increased TCR diversity, a pattern suggesting age selection.

The CDR3 numbers 13 residues from cysteine through phenylalanine. The only DNA kept is the CDR3, 39 bases in frame from the first base. Trimming takes 6 bases from V and 3 bases from J, and the germline ends sit 11 bases apart. The germline V gene gives CDR1 as KGHSH and CDR2 as LQKENI. The library was prepared using 5' RACE. Sequenced on an Illumina HiSeq 2500. A second PCR of about 6 to 11 cycles was performed with a sample-barcoded 5' primer and a J-beta primer mix. A unique molecular identifier was introduced onto each TCR beta cDNA molecule by a template-switch 5' adaptor carrying 12 random nucleotides. Each sample yielded at least 3 million CDR3-containing paired-end reads. The Mint cDNA synthesis kit, primed by a TRBC-specific oligonucleotide, was used to synthesize first-strand cDNA from all RNA. Following uracil-DNA glycosylase treatment, all cDNA underwent a first 18-cycle PCR with the universal primers M1SS and BC2_uni_R. In the original analysis: Each sample was normalized by randomly selecting 1 million high-quality reads, each carrying a distinct molecular identifier. Reads sharing molecular identifiers were discarded rather than binned into consensus sequences. MiTCR, set to a Q25 quality threshold and the strictest error-elimination algorithm, was used for CDR3 identification, clonotype clustering and error correction. A nonparametric unseen species model using Euler transformation provided a lower-bound estimate of total TCR beta diversity. TCRdb trimmed public reads at Q25 via fastp, called clones via MiXCR and kept in-frame beta chains. Rows are unified per CDR3 protein, each entry keeping the most common DNA and genes. TCRdb's processing, not the authors', yielded these V and J calls. The sample table contains approximately 940,000 distinct CDR3 sequences; only one count was recorded for around 48% of them. The ten largest clones represent about an eighth of the sample.

Systemically healthy Caucasian individuals from Russia, 35 to 40 in total and aged roughly 6 to 95 years, were included as donors. Approximately 10 milliliters of peripheral blood were collected from each donor into EDTA-treated Vacutainer tubes. Ficoll-Paque density-gradient centrifugation was used to isolate PBMCs, with at least 7 million obtained per sample. Trizol reagent was used to extract total RNA from PBMCs, with at least 5.5 micrograms per sample. For every donor, an aliquot of PBMCs went through flow cytometry to measure the percentages of naive CD45RAhigh/CD27high T cells. This clonotype was picked up a small number of times. Its antigen remains unidentified. No much larger clonotype is one base removed from it; base qualities were not supplied.

The TCR comes from a man aged 25 to 45 in good health. In this chain, TRBV18 is recombined with TRBJ1-2; D gene: possibly TRBD1, on 6 matching bases. Sequencing was carried out using blood. Here is the DNA: TGTGCCAGCTCCCAGGACAGCGACTATGGCTACACCTTC. Its protein product is CASSQDSDYGYTF.